The 24 T cell receptor beta chains presented below share a single source sample, sequenced in a study of OX40 agonist ivuxolimab in advanced cancers. Libraries were prepared through the immunoSEQ multiplex PCR assay. In its TCRdb copy, this immuneACCESS table keeps in-frame sequences only and misses some clones. Where compared with another copy, unresolved V genes explain less than half of these, and the others have no known cause. The sample table holds some 90,000 clones, of which 91% were seen once. Around 1.5% of the sample is taken by the ten largest. The sample in question was CD4+ or CD8+ T cells sorted from blood, obtained in a trial of the OX40 agonist ivuxolimab. The receptors stem from an adult with an advanced solid tumor such as melanoma, head and neck, liver or kidney cancer.

The chain combines TRBV7-2 with TRBJ2-7; 7 nucleotides line up with TRBD1. The trim removed 5 bases at V and 7 bases at J, leaving 5 bases unmatched. The germline gives CDR1 SGHTA, CDR2 FQGNSA. CDR3 length: 12 residues. CDR3 DNA: TGTGCCAGCAGCCTGACAGGGAAAGAGCAGTACTTC. It translates to CASSLTGKEQYF.

This clone is a singleton in its sample. The chain uses TRBV18 and TRBJ1-5, with D perhaps TRBD1 (6 bases). The V gene lost 4 bases and the J gene lost 4 bases, with 8 bases spanning the gap. Germline V gene data show CDR1 as KGHSH and CDR2 as LQKENI. This CDR3 has 13 amino acids. CDR3 nucleotides: TGTGCCAGCTCACTAGGACAGAATCAGCCCCAGCATTTT. It specifies CASSLGQNQPQHF.

The CDR3 region is CASSLGTDYTGELFF. CDR3 DNA: TGTGCCAGCAGCTTAGGGACGGACTACACCGGGGAGCTGTTTTTT. The chain combines TRBV11-2 with TRBJ2-2, with D possibly matching TRBD2 (5 bases). The CDR3 is made up of 15 amino acids. Germline V gives CDR1 SGHAT, CDR2 FQNNGV. Trimming pared 1 base from V and 3 bases from J, leaving 9 bases between.

This rearrangement joins TRBV29-1 to TRBJ2-1, with 7 bases fitting TRBD2. This CDR3 comprises 15 residues. With V trimmed by 0 bases and J by 4 bases, 6 bases remained unmatched. Germline CDR1 is SQVTM and CDR2 is ANQGSEA. CDR3 nucleotide sequence: TGCAGCGTTGAAGATATGGGGACTAATTACAATGAGCAGTTCTTC. Translated, it gives CSVEDMGTNYNEQFF.

V usage is TRBV11-3 and J usage is TRBJ1-1; 7 bases align to TRBD1. Germline V gene lookup returns CDR1 SGHNT and CDR2 YENEEA. The V gene end was trimmed by 5 bases and the J gene end by 0 bases; junction bases not matched to a gene: 6. The CDR3 runs to 15 residues. The CDR3 spells CASSLSQGLNTEAFF. The CDR3 nucleotides read TGTGCCAGCAGCCTCTCACAGGGGTTGAACACTGAAGCTTTCTTT.

There are a few counts of this clone. This chain uses TRBV18 with TRBJ1-1; no clear D gene. V lost 2 bases to trimming and J lost 3 bases, with 10 bases between them. CDR1 is KGHSH, CDR2 LQKENI, per germline. This CDR3 has 14 residues. CDR3 nucleotides: TGTGCCAGCTCACCAACGGCAGCCTACACTGAAGCTTTCTTT. This translates into CASSPTAAYTEAFF.

As DNA, the CDR3 is TGTGCCAGCAGCTTACCCCTTAGGACAGGTTCCTACAATGAGCAGTTCTTC. This encodes CASSLPLRTGSYNEQFF. The chain uses TRBV7-9 and TRBJ2-1; 7 nucleotides line up with TRBD1. The V segment lost 2 bases and the J segment 1 base; nucleotides outside the gene matches: 8. This CDR3 spans 17 amino acids. Germline-derived CDR1 and CDR2 are SEHNR and FQNEAQ (reference sequence).

This chain joins TRBV4-2 and TRBJ1-1; D unclear. Deletions cut 1 base from V and 0 bases from J, with 9 bases between. CDR1 and CDR2 (germline): LGHNA, YNFKEQ. This CDR3 has 15 residues. The CDR3 is CASSQGRQMNTEAFF. The DNA of the CDR3 is TGTGCCAGCAGCCAAGGGCGGCAGATGAACACTGAAGCTTTCTTT.

This clone was seen only once. The chain combines TRBV5-6 with TRBJ1-6, with 8 bases fitting TRBD1. This CDR3 region has 14 residues. Trimming cost V 0 bases and J 7 bases; bases outside gene matches: 0. The germline V gene has CDR1 SGHDT and CDR2 YYEEEE. The DNA of the CDR3 is TGTGCCAGCAGCTTGGGGGACAGGAATTCACCCCTCCACTTT. Translating gives CASSLGDRNSPLHF.

This sequence joins TRBV5-1 and TRBJ1-6, with 8 bases that match TRBD1. The CDR3 totals 15 residues. Trimming removed 3 bases from V and 6 bases from J; junction bases left unmatched: 5. Germline loops: CDR1 SGHRS, CDR2 YFSETQ. For the CDR3, the DNA is TGCGCCAGCAGCTCAATGACAGGGGTTAATTCACCCCTCCACTTT. Amino acid sequence: CASSSMTGVNSPLHF.

The chain couples TRBV28 to TRBJ2-7; 9 bases fit TRBD1. CDR3 size: 15 residues. Germline lookup yields CDR1 MDHEN and CDR2 SYDVKM. The trim removed 6 bases at V and 2 bases at J, leaving 8 bases unmatched. The CDR3 sequence: CASRRFGQGTYEQYF. CDR3 bases: TGTGCCAGCAGAAGATTTGGACAGGGGACCTACGAGCAGTACTTC.

The chain has TRBV4-1 and TRBJ2-1; 7 bases are shared with TRBD2. V lost 1 base to trimming and J lost 5 bases; unmatched junction nucleotides: 8. This CDR3 has 16 residues. CDR1 and CDR2 from the germline V gene are MGHRA and YSYEKL. This CDR3 reads CASSQGIAGRHNEQFF. CDR3 DNA: TGCGCCAGCAGCCAAGGTATCGCCGGGAGGCACAATGAGCAGTTCTTC.

This chain connects TRBV7-3 to TRBJ2-5, with TRBD1 matching over 8 bases. After removal of 5 bases from V and 3 bases from J, the junction contained 5 bases not matched to a gene. CDR3 size: 14 residues. Germline CDR1 reads SGHTA; CDR2 reads FQGTGA. The CDR3 sequence: CASSQGQEKETQYF. DNA for the CDR3: TGTGCCAGCAGCCAGGGACAGGAGAAAGAGACCCAGTACTTC.

The genes are TRBV18 and TRBJ2-1; D tentatively reads TRBD1 or TRBD2 (5 bases each). Germline V gene sequence: CDR1 KGHSH, CDR2 LQKENI. The length of the CDR3 is 16 residues. V shed 3 bases and J shed 0 bases, with 12 bases lying between them. CDR3 in DNA: TGTGCCAGCTCACCGGGGCCGGGGAGCTCCTACAATGAGCAGTTCTTC. Its translation is CASSPGPGSSYNEQFF. Using reference TRBV18 and TRBJ2-1 for the parts outside the CDR3, the full variable domain is NAGVMQNPRHLVRRRGQEARLRCSPMKGHSHVYWYRQLPEEGLKFMVYLQKENIIDESGMPKERFSAEFPKEGPSILRIQQVVRGDSAAYFCASSPGPGSSYNEQFFGPGTRLTVL.

This clone was counted once. V is TRBV2 and J is TRBJ2-3, with 10 bases identical to TRBD2. The germline V gene has CDR1 SNHLY and CDR2 FYNNEI. The CDR3 covers 15 residues. V was clipped by 5 bases and J by 4 bases; unmatched bases: 6. This CDR3 is CASSYSGRAPDTQYF. CDR3 DNA sequence: TGTGCCAGCAGTTACAGCGGGAGGGCCCCAGATACGCAGTATTTT.

This sequence joins TRBV5-1 and TRBJ2-3; 7 nucleotides match TRBD2. Germline trimming cut 2 bases from V and 6 bases from J; bases unmatched to any gene: 3. CDR3 length equals 13 residues. In germline, CDR1 is SGHRS, CDR2 YFSETQ. CDR3: CASSLSGADTQYF. Written as DNA, the CDR3 is TGCGCCAGCAGCTTAAGCGGGGCGGATACGCAGTATTTT.

This chain connects TRBV5-5 to TRBJ1-5; D is uncertain. The CDR3 has 13 residues. V lost 1 base to trimming and J lost 8 bases, with 10 bases between them. CDR1 SGHKS and CDR2 YYEKEE come from the germline V gene (reference sequence). Written as DNA, the CDR3 is TGTGCCAGCAGCTTGAACGGGGAAGAGCCCCAGCATTTT. Its protein is CASSLNGEEPQHF.

The chain combines TRBV7-2 with TRBJ2-1, with a weak D call TRBD1 (6 bases). This CDR3 spans 14 amino acids. CDR1 is SGHTA, CDR2 FQGNSA, per germline. Trimming left V 1 base short and J 7 bases short, with 11 bases between. The CDR3: CASSLVGTLNEQFF. The CDR3 DNA sequence: TGTGCCAGCAGCTTAGTCGGGACACTGAATGAGCAGTTCTTC. Full variable domain (missing parts from reference TRBV7-2 and TRBJ2-1): GAGVSQSPSNKVTEKGKDVELRCDPISGHTALYWYRQSLGQGLEFLIYFQGNSAPDKSGLPSDRFSAERTGGSVSTLTIQRTQQEDSAVYLCASSLVGTLNEQFFGPGTRLTVL.

The V call is TRBV28, the J call TRBJ2-2; TRBD1 matches at 8 bases. Unmatched junction bases numbered 3, after V lost 8 bases and J lost 1 base. The V gene's germline CDR1 is MDHEN and CDR2 SYDVKM. The CDR3 runs to 14 residues. DNA for the CDR3: TGTGCCAGCCAGGGGGCAGGGAACACCGGGGAGCTGTTTTTT. This sequence encodes CASQGAGNTGELFF. The complete variable domain, with remaining parts taken from reference TRBV28 and TRBJ2-2, reads DVKVTQSSRYLVKRTGEKVFLECVQDMDHENMFWYRQDPGLGLRLIYFSYDVKMKEKGDIPEGYSVSREKKERFSLILESASTNQTSMYLCASQGAGNTGELFFGEGSRLTVL.

The chain has TRBV10-1 and TRBJ2-5; 14 bases match TRBD2. Germline CDR1 reads WNHNN; CDR2 reads SYGVQD (reference sequence). The V segment lost 4 bases and the J segment 4 bases; nucleotides outside the gene matches: 11. The CDR3 consists of 18 residues. This CDR3 is CASSGAGTSGRAGETQYF. CDR3 DNA sequence: TGCGCCAGCAGTGGGGCCGGGACTAGCGGGAGAGCGGGAGAGACCCAGTACTTC.

The chain employs TRBV7-2 and TRBJ1-2; TRBD1 aligns across 8 bases. Germline V gene data show CDR1 as SGHTA and CDR2 as FQGNSA. This CDR3 spans 13 amino acids. Germline trimming cut 5 bases from V and 7 bases from J; bases unmatched to any gene: 6. CDR3 protein: CASSRQGALGYTF. CDR3 nucleotide sequence: TGTGCCAGCAGCCGCCAGGGGGCGCTTGGCTACACCTTC.

In this sample, this clone turned up a few times. This rearrangement joins TRBV10-3 to TRBJ2-7, with 8 nucleotides matching TRBD2. Unmatched junction bases numbered 12, after V lost 4 bases and J lost 7 bases. This CDR3 comprises 15 residues. CDR1 is ENHRY, CDR2 SYGVKD, per germline. The chain's CDR3 is CAISGSSGTGGEQYF. The DNA of the CDR3 is TGTGCCATCAGTGGTTCTAGCGGCACGGGGGGGGAGCAGTACTTC.

This clone was detected only once. The chain uses TRBV11-2 and TRBJ2-3; D unclear. V was shortened by 5 bases and J by 0 bases, with 12 bases between the two germline ends. The CDR3 sequence is 15 residues long. Germline lookup yields CDR1 SGHAT and CDR2 FQNNGV. Here the CDR3 reads CASSPKTSSTDTQYF. The DNA of the CDR3 is TGTGCCAGCAGCCCGAAGACGTCTAGCACAGATACGCAGTATTTT.

This chain links TRBV5-4 with TRBJ1-1, with 7 bases identical to TRBD1. The V gene's germline CDR1 is SGHNT and CDR2 YYREEE (reference sequence). V lost 4 bases and J lost 1; bases outside the gene matches: 4. This CDR3 has 14 amino acids. The CDR3 bases are TGTGCCAGCAGCCGGGACAGAGGGAACACTGAAGCTTTCTTT. The encoded protein is CASSRDRGNTEAFF.